This T cell receptor beta chain came from a study of blood T cell repertoires in COVID-19 (TCRdb year 2020). With regard to the full study: Samples covering the acute and convalescent phases of COVID-19 were provided by collaborators in the United States, Italy and Spain. HLA class I and class II types, where available, came from metadata supplied by the sample provider rather than from assay-based typing. The samples were drawn from two sources: the first 160 participants of the ongoing ImmuneRACE study, and over 1,000 subjects contributed by 6 global collaborators. The repertoires were made available in a free public database intended to serve as a resource for research on the immune response to SARS-CoV-2. Sample metadata almost always included a de-identified subject ID, COVID-19 status, age in years and sex. The prospective study material was composed of cDNA or gDNA derived from T cells, B-cell-depleted T cells, or PBMCs. The dataset comprised deeply sampled blood TCRbeta repertoires from subjects exposed to, actively infected with, or recovered from COVID-19. Results the study describes overall, beyond this receptor: How much clinical and demographic metadata was included differed by source and by participant, and the metadata was provided uncurated.

The collaborating institutions used their own protocols to collect whole blood in K2EDTA tubes. For TCRbeta analysis, collaborators shipped samples as frozen whole blood, isolated PBMCs, or DNA extracted from either of those sample types. The CDR3 has 15 amino acids, counting the end cysteine and phenylalanine. Only the CDR3 DNA is retained, 45 bases long and in frame from the first base. Germline trimming amounts to 1 base on V and 0 bases on J, with 0 as the count of junction bases outside the gene matches. CDR1 and CDR2 (MNHEY, SVGAGI) derive from the germline V gene. TCRbeta CDR3 regions were amplified from genomic DNA using the immunoSEQ Assay, a bias-controlled multiplex PCR. Under the source paper's analysis protocol: The number of nucleated cells in each sample was estimated by amplification of reference gene primers within the assay. To quantify the absolute abundance of each unique TCRbeta CDR3 rearrangement, sequence reads were collapsed and filtered. For each sample, productive Simpson clonality was calculated as the square root of Simpson's diversity index over productive rearrangements. TCRdb re-hosts the immuneACCESS table, in-frame sequences only. Its copies lack some clones; in the studies checked, an unresolved V gene accounts for under half of them, and the cause for the rest is not known. V and J calls plus clone size are reproduced from that table; the DNA served to infer D and trimming. This sample gives 150,000 to 200,000 clones in total; roughly 90% of them show up just once. Roughly 24% of the sample is in the top ten clones.

Worth noting for this clone: Its antigen is not yet known. The record has no base qualities; no much larger clone is one base away.

Recombination linked TRBV6-5 to TRBJ1-3; 7 bases in the middle match TRBD1. This TCR came from a man in his fifties or sixties with acute or convalescent COVID-19. The specimen sequenced was peripheral blood. The base sequence is TGTGCCAGCAGTTACTGGACAGGCTCTGGAAACACCATATATTTT. The translation is CASSYWTGSGNTIYF.